The sequence of this T cell receptor beta chain was determined in a study of cytomegalovirus exposure and HLA in healthy donors. Broader study findings: Rare sequences made up most TCRs, while some public TCRs were found in many donors.

60 Vbeta and 13 Jbeta primers were used in PCR. TCRdb's table, derived via immunoSEQ multiplex PCR, lists solely in-frame clones and lacks some. The table lists about 180,000 clones, over 75% of them singletons. Notes on this clone: Antigen specificity is unknown.

The V gene's germline CDR1 is SGDLS and CDR2 YYNGEE. The CDR3 runs 15 residues. Germline trimming cut 2 bases from V and 4 bases from J; bases unmatched to any gene: 3. The TCR originated in a woman aged 50 to 60 in good health and CMV-seronegative. V and J are TRBV9 and TRBJ2-3; 11 bases are shared with TRBD2. The sample comprised PBMCs. CDR3 bases: TGTGCCAGCAGCGTCCTGACTAGCGGGGCAGATACGCAGTATTTT. It encodes CASSVLTSGADTQYF.